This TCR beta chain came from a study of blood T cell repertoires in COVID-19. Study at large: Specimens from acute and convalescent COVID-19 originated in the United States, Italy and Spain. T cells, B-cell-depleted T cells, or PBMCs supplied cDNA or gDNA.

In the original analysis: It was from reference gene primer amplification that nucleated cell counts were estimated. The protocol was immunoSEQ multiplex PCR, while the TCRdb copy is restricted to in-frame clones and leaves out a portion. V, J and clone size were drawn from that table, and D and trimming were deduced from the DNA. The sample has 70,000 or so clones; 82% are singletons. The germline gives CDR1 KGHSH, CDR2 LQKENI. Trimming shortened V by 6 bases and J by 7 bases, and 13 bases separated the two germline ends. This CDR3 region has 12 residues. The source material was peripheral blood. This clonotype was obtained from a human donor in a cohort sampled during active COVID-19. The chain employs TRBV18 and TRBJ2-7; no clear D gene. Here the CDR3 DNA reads TGTGCCAGCTCTAACCCCTCTCGGGAGCAGTACTTC. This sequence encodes CASSNPSREQYF.